This T cell receptor beta chain appears in the sequencing data of a study of cytomegalovirus exposure and HLA in healthy donors (dated by TCRdb to about 2017). Background for the entire study: According to an earlier analysis of several hundred of the donors, about 180 million T cells yielded roughly 110 million unique TCR beta sequences and 276 Gb of sequence data. About 300 gigabases of sequencing data and approximately 85 million unique TCR sequences were included in an early release covering about 700 HLA-typed donors. Of the 300 to 450 genotyped donors, 65% to 90% fell in the genetic ancestry cluster associated with self-reported Caucasian donors. The study was designed to test whether signatures of past pathogen exposure could be identified by cataloging public T cell receptors. Using immunosequencing, the study profiled T cell repertoires from 666 subjects and related those repertoires to cytomegalovirus serostatus. Along with the roughly 710-subject first cohort, a separate validation cohort of around 120 different subjects was used. High-throughput TCR immunosequencing, statistical association of individual TCRs with disease status, and machine learning were combined to predict cytomegalovirus infection status. To study patterns of TCR occurrence, a later analysis re-analyzed previously published TCR beta repertoires from just over 650 donors and added high-resolution HLA genotyping. In the later analysis, no new phenotypic data were used to find candidate immune exposures; instead, reliance was placed on TCR beta sequences and their occurrence across donors. An earlier analysis of more than 450 of the donors used high-throughput TCR beta sequencing to judge whether each TCR beta V gene segment behaved as functional or pseudogenic. Alongside the repertoire data, information on donor age, sex, ethnicity and CMV serostatus was compiled. Genome-wide SNP genotypes for about 65% of the 666 donors were used in a later genetic analysis, which treated that subset as a discovery cohort. All discovery cohort repertoires had been generated on a single sequencing platform. HLA typing covered class I and class II loci at four-digit resolution. Typing coverage varied by locus: 629-630 donors for A, B, C, DRB1 and DQB1; around 560 for DQA1; some 610 for DPA1; 400 to 480 for DPB1. Because of strong linkage in the cohort, roughly five DR-DQ haplotypes were treated as single units for association and clustering. Among about 400 genotyped donors of the cohort, an average of approximately 200,000 unique TCR beta nucleotide sequences was sequenced per donor, of which about 19% were non-productive.

In total, fewer than 750 healthy bone marrow donors made up the cohort. At the time of sampling, all cohort members were nominally healthy, though unrecorded immune exposures were likely present. The donor was CMV seropositive and belonged to the group of 250 to 300 seropositive cohort members. A peripheral blood sample was collected from each donor, and TCR beta sequencing was performed on peripheral blood mononuclear cells. Genomic DNA was extracted from the blood cell samples with the Qiagen DNeasy Blood Extraction Kit. Library prep was done by the immunoSEQ multiplex PCR assay. For the multiplex PCR, a mixture combining 60 forward primers for TCR Vbeta segments and 13 reverse primers for TCR Jbeta segments was used. The CDR3 region of rearranged TCR beta genes was amplified from genomic DNA by a multiplex PCR assay. On the Illumina HiSeq System, the amplified TCR beta libraries were sequenced as 87-base-pair reads. The paper's processing steps were these. A later analysis tallied around 80 million unique TCR beta chains across the 700 or so repertoires, and 10 million to 11 million of those chains were shared by two or more donors. Raw reads were error-corrected and collapsed into unique sequences by a nearest-neighbor algorithm in which closely related sequences were merged to remove PCR and sequencing errors. CDR3 sequences were aligned to IMGT reference sequences to assign V, D and J gene segments. Each retained sequence needed at least a six-nucleotide match to both a V gene segment and a J gene segment. A rearrangement was called productive if the CDR3 had no stop codons and remained in frame with V and J, and every other rearrangement was called non-productive. CDR3 was defined by IMGT convention, running from the second conserved V-encoded cysteine to the conserved J-encoded phenylalanine. The earlier analysis of about 610 of the donors excluded any sequence lacking an unambiguous match to a single V gene segment. In an earlier analysis of approximately 590 of the donors, V segments were called functional above 56.7% productive rearrangements and were called segregating when the between-donor standard deviation exceeded 5%. A statistical classification framework was built for diagnosing cytomegalovirus status from the catalog of TCR beta chain sequences. In a later analysis, TCR nucleotide sequences were compared against IMGT/GENE-DB human TR gene sequences so that V and J genes could be assigned. A later analysis assigned CDR3 sequences and most-parsimonious VDJ recombination scenarios with the TCRdist pipeline. In a later analysis, every TCR beta chain was defined by the combination of its CDR3 amino acid sequence and its V-gene family, and reads without a unique V-gene family were dropped. In a later analysis, a few hundred highly shared, low-generation-probability nucleotide sequences were removed to address suspected cross-contamination and a sequencing artifact. In a later analysis, a clonal expansion index for each public chain was calculated from normalized within-repertoire ranks of inferred template counts. In a later analysis, generation probabilities were computed using a VDJ recombination model fitted to out-of-frame rearrangements, and the results were checked against IGoR. Hypergeometric tests were used in a later analysis to score TCR-TCR, TCR-HLA and TCR-CMV co-occurrence, with a repertoire-size bias correction applied to the TCR pairs. A later analysis estimated false discovery rates by permuting HLA or CMV assignments 20 times. In a later analysis, co-occurring TCRs were grouped using DBSCAN, and TCRdist sequence similarity was added for clustering within HLA-allele-positive subsets. For co-occurrence clustering, repertoires with fewer than 30,000 or more than 120,000 public chains were excluded, along with five or six repertoires with anomalous nucleotide sharing. The table was pulled from immuneACCESS by TCRdb, which kept in-frame rearrangements only. Such tables lose some clones; where checked, under half of the loss comes from unresolved V genes, and the rest has no known cause. The D gene and trimming were derived from the DNA, and the V and J assignments and clone size from that table. In this sample the table shows under 120,000 clones, 70% of which occur a single time. Jointly, the top ten make up around 9.9% of the sample.

General study outcomes and caveats: Because HLA typing was unavailable for some donors at each locus, only the typed subset was used in association tests. Immune exposure information for the cohort was limited to CMV serostatus. A group of highly shared sequence variants was considered likely to be a technical artifact of the sequencing pipeline. Assigning TCR associations to individual alleles was difficult when HLA alleles, especially DR and DQ, strongly co-occurred. According to a later genetic analysis, donors in an Asian-associated ancestry cluster had fewer N-insertions in productive TCRs than the approximately 650-donor mean. Some 16 rarely observed V segments, including chromosome 9 orphons, were excluded from the earlier analysis of a few hundred of the donors because counts were too low. Compared with equally common non-associated chains, HLA-associated TCR beta chains in a later analysis were more clonally expanded and had lower generation probabilities. Several of the top co-occurrence clusters appeared to be linked to parvovirus B19, influenza, CMV and Epstein-Barr virus, according to a later analysis. This cohort had only TCR beta chains sequenced, and the lack of alpha or paired-chain data limited which features could be detected. An earlier analysis of approximately 600 of the donors showed that most TCR beta V segments appeared in productive rearrangements either about 90% or about 30% of the time, which broadly matched IMGT annotations. In a later genetic analysis, a missense DCLRE1C variant was associated with V-gene and J-gene trimming of TCR beta chains, and the association was replicated in an independent cohort. The classifier was reported to diagnose cytomegalovirus status with high specificity and sensitivity in both the original and validation cohorts. Most TCR sequences were observed very rarely across donors, whereas some public TCRs were present in many individuals. A further reported finding was that TCR beta sequences accurately predicted the HLA-A and HLA-B alleles for most subjects in the first cohort. Some IMGT-functional V segments, including TRBV6-2 and TRBV6-3, could not be told apart with the 87-base-pair reads, so those segments were excluded. Most CMV-associated TCR beta chains appeared to be HLA-restricted in a later analysis, and the HLA associations seemed to be driven largely by CMV exposure. A later analysis found that TCR association rates varied across HLA loci, with DRB1 alleles showing the most associated TCRs and HLA-C alleles the fewest. The presence/absence analyses assumed that sequencing depth was roughly uniform across donors, and that assumption may not be true. Correlated functional status among segregating V segments might be attributable to linkage disequilibrium, but an unknown experimental factor could not be ruled out. In vitro tests confirmed that a few of the cytomegalovirus-associated TCR beta chains recognize cytomegalovirus antigens. In the study, some 160 TCR beta chains were listed as associated with cytomegalovirus. In a later analysis, 16,951 TCR beta sequences were associated with specific HLA alleles at a false discovery rate of 0.05. It was suggested by the authors that the approach could potentially be generalized to other disease states and immunological phenotypes.

The table lists this clone with a few counts. The specificity of this receptor is unknown. No much larger clonotype is one base removed from it; base qualities were not supplied. Deletion took 5 bases off V and 7 bases off J, with a span of 11 bases between the germline ends. From the cysteine up to the phenylalanine, the CDR3 has a length of 12 residues. Only the CDR3 portion is preserved as DNA: 36 bases, with reading frame beginning at the first base. As encoded in the germline V gene (reference sequence), CDR1 is LNHDA while CDR2 is SQIVND. Recombination connected TRBV19 to TRBJ1-1; the D segment cannot be called with confidence. This receptor was obtained from a man aged 35-49 years in good health and CMV-seropositive. The sample consisted of PBMCs. The CDR3 here reads CASSRGISEAFF. The sequenced DNA: TGTGCCAGTAGTCGGGGAATTAGTGAAGCTTTCTTT.